This T cell receptor beta chain is from a study of OX40 agonist ivuxolimab in advanced cancers. Study-level information: The treatment was a fully human IgG2 OX40 agonist, ivuxolimab. Head and neck, renal cell, melanoma or hepatocellular carcinoma were the cancers that dose-escalation patients had.

Turning to this clone: Its antigen is undetermined.

Study results and caveats: CD4+ and CD8+ blood T cells expanded clonally by week 6 at 0.1 to 3.0 mg/kg.

The CDR3 has 16 residues. Between the trimmed V and J ends, which lost 3 bases and 3 bases, there was a span of 12 bases. From germline, CDR1 is MNHNS and CDR2 SASEGT. Using immunoSEQ multiplex PCR, the repertoire was profiled, and TCRdb retains in-frame clones only, with some absent. The table records approximately 76,000 clones, around nine tenths of them present only once. The chain combines TRBV6-1 with TRBJ1-6; D unresolved. Sample: CD4+ or CD8+ T cells sorted from blood, taken in a trial of the OX40 agonist ivuxolimab. The origin of this receptor is an adult with an advanced solid tumor such as melanoma, head and neck, liver or kidney cancer. The CDR3 loop is CASSDGRQHYNSPLHF. Here the CDR3 DNA reads TGTGCCAGCAGTGATGGCAGACAACACTATAATTCACCCCTCCACTTT.